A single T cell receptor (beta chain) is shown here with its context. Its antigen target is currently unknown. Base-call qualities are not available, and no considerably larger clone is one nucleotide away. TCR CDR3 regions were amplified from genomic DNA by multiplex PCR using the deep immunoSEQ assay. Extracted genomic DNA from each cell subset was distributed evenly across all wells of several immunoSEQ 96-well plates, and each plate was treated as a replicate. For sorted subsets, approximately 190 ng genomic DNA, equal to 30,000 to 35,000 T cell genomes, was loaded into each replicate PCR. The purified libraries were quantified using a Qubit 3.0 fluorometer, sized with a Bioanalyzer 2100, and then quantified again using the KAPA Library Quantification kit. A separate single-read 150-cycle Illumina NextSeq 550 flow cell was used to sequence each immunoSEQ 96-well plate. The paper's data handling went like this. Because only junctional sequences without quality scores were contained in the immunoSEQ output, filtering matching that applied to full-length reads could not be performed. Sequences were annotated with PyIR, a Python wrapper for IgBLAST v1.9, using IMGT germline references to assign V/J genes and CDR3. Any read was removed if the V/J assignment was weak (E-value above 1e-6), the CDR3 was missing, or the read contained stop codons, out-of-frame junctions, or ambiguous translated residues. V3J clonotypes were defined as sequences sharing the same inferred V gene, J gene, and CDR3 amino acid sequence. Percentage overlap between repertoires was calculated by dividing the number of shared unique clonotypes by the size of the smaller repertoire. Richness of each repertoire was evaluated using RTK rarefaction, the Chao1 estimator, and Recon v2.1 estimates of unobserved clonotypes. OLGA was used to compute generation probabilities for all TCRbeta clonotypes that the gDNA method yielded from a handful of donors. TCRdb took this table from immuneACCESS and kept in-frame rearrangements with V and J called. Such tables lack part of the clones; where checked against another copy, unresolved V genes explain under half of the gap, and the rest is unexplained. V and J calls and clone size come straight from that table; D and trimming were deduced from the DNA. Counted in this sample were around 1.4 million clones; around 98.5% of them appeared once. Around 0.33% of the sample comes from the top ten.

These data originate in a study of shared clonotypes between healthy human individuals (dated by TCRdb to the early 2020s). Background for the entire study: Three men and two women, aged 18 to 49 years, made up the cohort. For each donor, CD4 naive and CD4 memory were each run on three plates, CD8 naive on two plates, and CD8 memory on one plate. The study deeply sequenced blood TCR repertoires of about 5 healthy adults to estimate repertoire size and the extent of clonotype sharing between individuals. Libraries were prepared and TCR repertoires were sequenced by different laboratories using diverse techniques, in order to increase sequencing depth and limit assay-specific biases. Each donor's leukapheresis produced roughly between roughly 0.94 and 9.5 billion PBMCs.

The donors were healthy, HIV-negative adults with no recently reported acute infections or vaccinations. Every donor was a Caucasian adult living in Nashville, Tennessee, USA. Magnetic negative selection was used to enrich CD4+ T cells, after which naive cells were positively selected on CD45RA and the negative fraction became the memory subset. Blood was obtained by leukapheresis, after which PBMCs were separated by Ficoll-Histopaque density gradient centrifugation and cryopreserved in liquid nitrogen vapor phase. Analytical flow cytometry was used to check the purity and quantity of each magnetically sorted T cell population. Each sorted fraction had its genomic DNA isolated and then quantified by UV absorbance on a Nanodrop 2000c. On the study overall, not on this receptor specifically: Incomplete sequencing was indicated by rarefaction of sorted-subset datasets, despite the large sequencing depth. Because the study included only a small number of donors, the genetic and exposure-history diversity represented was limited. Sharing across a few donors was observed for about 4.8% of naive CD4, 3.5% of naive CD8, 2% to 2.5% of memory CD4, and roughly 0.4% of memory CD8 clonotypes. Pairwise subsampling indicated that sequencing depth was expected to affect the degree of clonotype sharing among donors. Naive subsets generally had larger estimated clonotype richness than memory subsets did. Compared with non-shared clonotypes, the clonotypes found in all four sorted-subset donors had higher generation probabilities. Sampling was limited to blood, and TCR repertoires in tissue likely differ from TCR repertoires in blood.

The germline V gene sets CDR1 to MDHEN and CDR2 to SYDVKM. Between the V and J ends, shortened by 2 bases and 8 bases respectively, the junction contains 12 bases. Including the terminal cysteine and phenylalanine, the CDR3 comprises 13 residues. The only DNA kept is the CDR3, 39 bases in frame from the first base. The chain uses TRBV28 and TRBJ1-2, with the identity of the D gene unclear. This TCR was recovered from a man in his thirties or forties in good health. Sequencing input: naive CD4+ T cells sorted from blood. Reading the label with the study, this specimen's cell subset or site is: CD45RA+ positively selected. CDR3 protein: CASSLDKLGGYTF. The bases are TGTGCCAGCAGTTTAGACAAGCTCGGGGGCTACACCTTC.